This record looks at one TCR beta chain sequence and its context. This sample stems from a study of spatial heterogeneity in lung cancer. About the study: Alpha-chain sequences were consistently detected in smaller numbers than beta-chain sequences.

Time point in this sample: sample taken at primary tumor resection. Whole RNA, which was extracted from tumor, nontumor lung tissue or frozen PBMC, was sequenced without any cell sorting. Donors were roughly 70 untreated early-stage non-small cell lung cancer patients. TCRdb reanalysed the 5' RACE reads using MiXCR and keeps one entry per CDR3 protein. This table has about 4,000 distinct CDR3 sequences, roughly 18% appearing once. This CDR3 contains 14 residues. CDR1 GTSNPN and CDR2 SVGIG come from the germline V gene (reference sequence). V lost 2 bases and J 1 base, leaving 11 bases between the germline ends.

This chain connects TRBV30 to TRBJ1-2; weak D call: TRBD1 (5 bases). The source material was PBMCs, sampled at surgery. This clonotype was obtained from a male donor with early-stage non-small cell lung cancer. The CDR3 loop reads CAWSQGSNNYGYTF. The CDR3 nucleotides read TGTGCCTGGAGTCAGGGAAGCAATAACTATGGCTACACCTTC.